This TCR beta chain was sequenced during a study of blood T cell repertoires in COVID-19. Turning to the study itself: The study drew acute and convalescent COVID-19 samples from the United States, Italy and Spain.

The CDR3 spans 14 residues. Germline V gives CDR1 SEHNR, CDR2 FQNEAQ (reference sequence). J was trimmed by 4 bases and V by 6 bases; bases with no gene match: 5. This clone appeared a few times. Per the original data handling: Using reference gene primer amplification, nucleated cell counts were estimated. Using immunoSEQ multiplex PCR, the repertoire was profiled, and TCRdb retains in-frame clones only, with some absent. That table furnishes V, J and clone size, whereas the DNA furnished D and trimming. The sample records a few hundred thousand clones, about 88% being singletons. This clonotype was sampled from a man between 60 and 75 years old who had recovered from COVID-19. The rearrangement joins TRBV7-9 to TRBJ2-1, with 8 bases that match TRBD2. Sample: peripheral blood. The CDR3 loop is CASSAGTRYNEQFF. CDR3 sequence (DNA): TGTGCCAGCAGTGCCGGGACTAGGTACAATGAGCAGTTCTTC.